A selection of T cell receptor beta chains follows, all from one sample in a study of blood T cell repertoires in COVID-19. TCRdb's copy holds only in-frame clones and misses some; the assay was immunoSEQ multiplex PCR. This sample yields 100,000 to 150,000 clones, of which about three quarters are seen a single time; 2% to 2.5% belongs to the top ten. Sequenced: peripheral blood. The source of these receptors is a woman aged 70-85 years with acute or convalescent COVID-19. Each CDR3 is given with its conserved first and last residue. D genes are given only for firm matches. Rows may omit the clone size; those that give it use once, few, many or a size class.

>TRBJ1-2|TRBV5-4|TRBD1|.
TGTGCCAGCAGCGCCCGGGACAGGGAAGGCTACACCTTC
CASSARDREGYTF
>TRBJ1-1|TRBV28|TRBD1|.
TGTGCCAGCAGTCGAAGGACAGGGGGTTTTAACACTGAAGCTTTCTTT
CASSRRTGGFNTEAFF
>TRBJ2-1|TRBV3-1/TRBV3-2|TRBD1|.
TGTGCCAGCAGCCAACGACAGGGGGGGGTGGAGGAGCAGTTCTTC
CASSQRQGGVEEQFF
>TRBJ1-4|TRBV18|.|.
TGTGCCAGCTCAGCCGGACAGAGGGGTGAAAAACTGTTTTTT
CASSAGQRGEKLFF
>TRBJ1-3|TRBV7-2|.|.
TGTGCCAGCAGCTTAAGCCCAGCAGGGAAGGGAAACACCATATATTTT
CASSLSPAGKGNTIYF
>TRBJ1-5|TRBV2|.|.
TGTGCCAGCAGGGAGGAAGGGTCCTTGGCCCAGCATTTT
CASREEGSLAQHF
>TRBJ1-2|TRBV19|TRBD1|.
TGTGCCAGTAGTACAGGGGGCGCGTTTGGCTACACCTTC
CASSTGGAFGYTF
>TRBJ1-4|TRBV6-6|.|.
TGTGCCAGCCTGGATGAGAGGGAAAAACTGTTTTTT
CASLDEREKLFF
>TRBJ2-2|TRBV7-9|TRBD2|.
TGTGCCAGCAGCCCGACTAGCGGGAGGGTCGGGGAGCTGTTTTTT
CASSPTSGRVGELFF
>TRBJ2-7|TRBV28|.|.
TGTGCCAGCAGCCCCCCCGTCTACGAGCAGTACTTC
CASSPPVYEQYF
>TRBJ2-7|TRBV6-6|.|.
TGTGCCAGCAGCCACGGACTGGGGGCTTCCTACGAGCAGTACTTC
CASSHGLGASYEQYF
>TRBJ1-6|TRBV5-6|.|.
TGTGCCAGCAGCCTTGGACAATCCCGGCTCTATAATTCACCCCTCCACTTT
CASSLGQSRLYNSPLHF
>TRBJ2-7|TRBV28|TRBD2|few
TGTGCCACCAATCCCGGGACTAGTAACTACGAGCAGTACTTC
CATNPGTSNYEQYF
>TRBJ1-4|TRBV5-1|.|.
TGCGCCAGCAGCTTGAGCAGCGGCCTTAATGAAAAACTGTTTTTT
CASSLSSGLNEKLFF
>TRBJ1-3|TRBV19|.|few
TGTGCCAGTAGTATCGTACAGGGAACTGGAAACACCATATATTTT
CASSIVQGTGNTIYF
>TRBJ1-5|TRBV27|.|.
TGTGCTTCATTGGGCAGGCAGCTATATCAGCCCCAGCATTTT
CASLGRQLYQPQHF
>TRBJ2-1|TRBV27|TRBD2|.
TGTGCCAGCAGCTCCGGACTAGCGGCCTACAATGAGCAGTTCTTC
CASSSGLAAYNEQFF
>TRBJ2-6|TRBV6-1|.|.
TGTGCCAGCAGTGCGAGTTGGGGTGCCGGGGGTAGCGCTGGGGCCAACGTCCTGACTTTC
CASSASWGAGGSAGANVLTF
>TRBJ1-2|TRBV2|.|.
TGTGCCAGCACCTATCGCGAAGGCTACACCTTC
CASTYREGYTF
>TRBJ1-2|TRBV4-3|.|.
TGCGCCAGCAGCCAAGTTTCCGGGGATGGCTACACCTTC
CASSQVSGDGYTF
>TRBJ1-6|TRBV7-9|.|.
TGTGCCAGCAGCTTTCAGTACCCACCCCTCCACTTT
CASSFQYPPLHF
>TRBJ1-1|TRBV18|.|.
TGTGCCAGCTCACAGGACAGCAACACTGAAGCTTTCTTT
CASSQDSNTEAFF
>TRBJ1-1|TRBV6-5|.|.
TGTGCCAGTTGCCCAGGGTCGAACACTGAAGCTTTCTTT
CASCPGSNTEAFF
>TRBJ1-1|TRBV6-5|.|.
TGTGCCAGCAGGGGACGGGAGGGGCGGACTGAAGCTTTCTTT
CASRGREGRTEAFF
>TRBJ2-7|TRBV15|TRBD1|once
TGTGCCACTCGAAAACAGGGGGCTTTCGAGCAGTACTTC
CATRKQGAFEQYF
>TRBJ2-1|TRBV9|.|.
TGTGCCAGCAGCGTCGGGGTACTTCTGGGGAATGAGCAGTTCTTC
CASSVGVLLGNEQFF
>TRBJ2-2|TRBV24-1|TRBD1|.
TGTGCCACCAGTCCGGGACAGGGACTCGGGGAGCTGTTTTTT
CATSPGQGLGELFF
>TRBJ1-2|TRBV28|TRBD1|few
TGTGCCAGCAGTACGAGGACAGGGCCAAACTATGGCTACACCTTC
CASSTRTGPNYGYTF
>TRBJ2-2|TRBV9|.|.
TGTGCCAGCAGCTTGTCCTCTAGGACTGAAGCCGGGGAGCTGTTTTTT
CASSLSSRTEAGELFF
>TRBJ2-2|TRBV19|.|few
TGTGCCAGTAGTTCTTACGGGGAGCTGTTTTTT
CASSSYGELFF
>TRBJ2-7|TRBV5-4|TRBD1|.
TGTGCCAGCAGCTTGGCCCCGGGACAGGGGTCCCCCCACGAGCAGTACTTC
CASSLAPGQGSPHEQYF
>TRBJ2-4|TRBV5-6|.|.
TGTGCCAGCAGCTTGCTCCTACTGTCGGCCAAAAACATTCAGTACTTC
CASSLLLLSAKNIQYF
>TRBJ1-6|TRBV6-2/TRBV6-3|.|.
TGTGCCAGCACCCCAAGGGGCTCAGGCGGTTCTTCACCCCTCCACTTT
CASTPRGSGGSSPLHF
>TRBJ1-2|TRBV6-5|TRBD1|.
TGTGCCAGCAGTTGGGACGGGGACAGCACCTATGGCTACACCTTC
CASSWDGDSTYGYTF
>TRBJ2-2|TRBV19|.|few
TGTGCCAGTAGACTTAGCCCGGACAGACCCGGCGGGGAGCTGTTTTTT
CASRLSPDRPGGELFF